Below are 10 T cell receptor beta chains sequenced from a single sample in a study of cytomegalovirus exposure and HLA in healthy donors. The PCR ran on 60 Vbeta and 13 Jbeta primers. Generated by immunoSEQ multiplex PCR, the TCRdb table keeps only in-frame clones and is missing some. The sample consists of 100,000 to 140,000 clones, roughly 72% of them appearing once. The sample taken for sequencing was PBMCs. The origin of the receptors is a man aged 25-40 years in good health and CMV-seronegative.

The genes are TRBV9 and TRBJ2-3, with D tentatively TRBD2 (5 bases). Trimming removed 4 bases at V and 6 bases at J, with 21 bases between. Germline lookup yields CDR1 SGDLS and CDR2 YYNGEE. The CDR3 is made up of 16 amino acids. Here the CDR3 DNA reads TGTGCCAGCAGCCCCTGGACTCAAAGCCCCGGGGATACGCAGTATTTT. Its protein is CASSPWTQSPGDTQYF. Combining the CDR3 with reference TRBV9 and TRBJ2-3 gives the whole variable domain DSGVTQTPKHLITATGQRVTLRCSPRSGDLSVYWYQQSLDQGLQFLIQYYNGEERAKGNILERFSAQQFPDLHSELNLSSLELGDSALYFCASSPWTQSPGDTQYFGPGTRLTVL.

V is TRBV5-1 and J is TRBJ2-1; D is ambiguous. From germline, CDR1 is SGHRS and CDR2 YFSETQ. V lost 4 bases, J lost 4 bases, and 18 bases lay in between. The CDR3 is 16 residues long. CDR3 region: CASSIRPIPRYNEQFF. The CDR3 DNA sequence: TGCGCCAGCAGCATCCGACCCATCCCGCGGTACAATGAGCAGTTCTTC.

The chain uses TRBV5-6 and TRBJ2-5; 7 nucleotides line up with TRBD2. Germline V gene lookup returns CDR1 SGHDT and CDR2 YYEEEE. The CDR3 covers 14 residues. V was clipped by 7 bases and J by 5 bases; unmatched bases: 11. Here the CDR3 reads CASGRADLKETQYF. In DNA form, the CDR3 reads TGTGCCAGCGGGAGGGCTGATCTCAAGGAGACCCAGTACTTC.

J is TRBJ2-2 and V is TRBV5-1; 14 nucleotides align to TRBD2. Germline CDR1 is SGHRS and CDR2 is YFSETQ. Unmatched junction bases numbered 0, after V lost 0 bases and J lost 5 bases. CDR3 length: 16 amino acids. The CDR3 coding sequence is TGCGCCAGCAGCTTGGGGACTAGCGGGAGGACCGGGGAGCTGTTTTTT. Translated: CASSLGTSGRTGELFF. Combining the CDR3 with reference TRBV5-1 and TRBJ2-2 gives the whole variable domain KAGVTQTPRYLIKTRGQQVTLSCSPISGHRSVSWYQQTPGQGLQFLFEYFSETQRNKGNFPGRFSGRQFSNSRSEMNVSTLELGDSALYLCASSLGTSGRTGELFFGEGSRLTVL.

The chain couples TRBV6-1 to TRBJ1-2; a possible D gene is TRBD1 (5 bases). The CDR3 runs to 14 residues. Between the trimmed V and J ends, which lost 6 bases and 2 bases, there was a span of 13 bases. The germline CDR1 and CDR2 sequences are MNHNS and SASEGT. The CDR3 is CASSLRRGNYGYTF. CDR3 DNA: TGTGCCAGCAGCTTGCGGAGGGGAAACTATGGCTACACCTTC.

The V gene is TRBV5-6, the J gene TRBJ2-5, with D tentatively TRBD1 (5 bases). Between the trimmed V and J ends, which lost 0 bases and 5 bases, there was a span of 11 bases. CDR3 length: 14 residues. Germline V gene sequence: CDR1 SGHDT, CDR2 YYEEEE. The CDR3 bases are TGTGCCAGCAGCTTGGGTTCCAGGGTTGAGACCCAGTACTTC. This gives the protein CASSLGSRVETQYF.

This rearrangement joins TRBV4-1 to TRBJ2-5, with 7 bases identical to TRBD2. The junction had 10 bases not matched to a gene; V was cut back by 4 bases and J by 5 bases. Germline V gene lookup returns CDR1 MGHRA and CDR2 YSYEKL. This CDR3 spans 15 amino acids. The CDR3 region is CASSPQRDGLETQYF. The DNA for the CDR3 is TGCGCCAGCAGCCCTCAGCGGGATGGGTTGGAGACCCAGTACTTC.

The CDR3, as DNA: TGTGCCAGCAGCGCGCCCGGGACAGGGAACTACGAGCAGTACTTC. Translating gives CASSAPGTGNYEQYF. The rearrangement uses TRBV28 and TRBJ2-7; 9 bases are a match to TRBD1. Germline loops: CDR1 MDHEN, CDR2 SYDVKM. This CDR3 comprises 15 residues. The V gene end was trimmed by 6 bases and the J gene end by 3 bases; junction bases not matched to a gene: 9.

The chain links TRBV19 to TRBJ1-1; 7 bases are a match to TRBD1. In germline, CDR1 is LNHDA, CDR2 SQIVND (reference sequence). This CDR3 is 15 amino acids long. J gave up 1 base and V 3 bases, and 5 bases lay outside the gene matches. CDR3 nucleotide sequence: TGTGCCAGTAGTATCCCAAGACAGGGGAACACTGAAGCTTTCTTT. Translating it yields CASSIPRQGNTEAFF.

The genes are TRBV7-9 and TRBJ2-7, with 10 bases that match TRBD1. The CDR3 loop spans 14 amino acids. Germline CDR1 SEHNR, CDR2 FQNEAQ (reference sequence). The V and J ends lost 3 bases and 4 bases, in that order; junction bases with no gene match: 3. The CDR3 sequence is CASSFDRGLYEQYF. CDR3 coding DNA: TGTGCCAGCAGCTTCGACAGGGGGCTTTACGAGCAGTACTTC.